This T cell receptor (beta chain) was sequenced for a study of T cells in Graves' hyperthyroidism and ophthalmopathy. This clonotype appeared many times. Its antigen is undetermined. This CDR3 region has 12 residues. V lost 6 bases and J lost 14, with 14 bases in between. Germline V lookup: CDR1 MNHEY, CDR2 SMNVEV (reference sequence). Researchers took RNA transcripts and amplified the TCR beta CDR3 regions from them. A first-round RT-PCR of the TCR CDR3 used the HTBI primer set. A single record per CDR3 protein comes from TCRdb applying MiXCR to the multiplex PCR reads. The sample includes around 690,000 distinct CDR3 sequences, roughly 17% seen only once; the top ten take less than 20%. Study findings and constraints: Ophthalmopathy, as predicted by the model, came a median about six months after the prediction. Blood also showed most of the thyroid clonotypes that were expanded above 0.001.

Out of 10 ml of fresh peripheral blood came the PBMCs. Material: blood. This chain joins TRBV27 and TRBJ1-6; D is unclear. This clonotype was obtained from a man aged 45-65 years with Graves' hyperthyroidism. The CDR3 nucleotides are TGTGCCAGCAGGGACCGTTTAAAGACCCTCCACTTT. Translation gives CASRDRLKTLHF.